This T cell receptor (beta chain) came from a study of beta chain features in type 1 diabetes. The whole isolated RNA underwent reverse transcription, so sequencing captured expressed TCRB transcripts. Profiling relied on immunoSEQ multiplex PCR, and the TCRdb table lists in-frame clones only, not all of them. The data contain about 15,000 clones, around 59% of them singletons. Germline V gives CDR1 LNHDA, CDR2 SQIVND (reference sequence). This CDR3 spans 14 amino acids. Trimming removed 2 bases from V and 5 bases from J, with 12 bases in between. V gene TRBV19 combines with J gene TRBJ1-1; D remains unclear. The sequencing input was stem cell memory CD4+ T cells from blood. The clonotype comes from a woman aged 18-35 years in good health. The CDR3: CASSITGVKTEAFF. The CDR3 DNA reads as TGTGCCAGTAGTATAACCGGGGTCAAAACTGAAGCTTTCTTT.